This T cell receptor (beta chain) was recorded in a study of blood T cell repertoires in COVID-19. Turning to the study itself: Samples taken during acute and convalescent COVID-19 were collected in the United States, Italy and Spain. Sample material is recorded as cDNA or gDNA derived from T cells, B-cell-depleted T cells, or PBMCs.

The germline CDR1 and CDR2 sequences are SGHVS and FQNEAQ. The CDR3 is 16 amino acids. The trim removed 2 bases at V and 4 bases at J, leaving 7 bases unmatched. In the original workflow: Reference gene primer amplification gave estimated nucleated cell counts. Data came from immunoSEQ multiplex PCR; TCRdb stores just in-frame clones and leaves some out. The D gene and trimming were derived from the DNA, and the V and J assignments and clone size from that table. This table holds about 110,000 clones, more than 65% found once. The rearrangement uses TRBV7-8 and TRBJ1-5; 8 bases align to TRBD1. This clonotype was sampled from an elderly woman with acute or convalescent COVID-19. Sequencing used peripheral blood. In DNA, the CDR3 is TGTGCCAGCAGCTTATCAGGGGGCCCGGGGAATCAGCCCCAGCATTTT. Protein product: CASSLSGGPGNQPQHF.